The 28 T cell receptor beta chains presented below share a single source sample, sequenced in a study of beta chain features in type 1 diabetes. Antigens for these TCRs are unknown. The sequenced template was cDNA made from the entire isolated RNA. Profiling relied on immunoSEQ multiplex PCR, and the TCRdb table lists in-frame clones only, not all of them. The table records a few hundred thousand clones, about 15% of them present only once. Broader study findings: Shortening of TCRB CDR3s, moderate but significant, appeared in all four CD4+ subsets of Type 1 diabetes patients.

Specimen: naive CD4+ T cells from blood. These receptors originate from a man younger than 40 with type 1 diabetes.

This clone has more than one count but fewer than ten. The chain has TRBV5-1 and TRBJ2-7, with 12 nucleotides matching TRBD2. CDR3 size: 16 residues. With V trimmed by 4 bases and J by 0 bases, 5 bases remained unmatched. Germline CDR1 SGHRS, CDR2 YFSETQ. This chain's CDR3 is CASSRGTSGYSYEQYF. CDR3 in DNA: TGCGCCAGCAGCCGGGGGACTAGCGGGTACTCCTACGAGCAGTACTTC.

The chain is built from TRBV7-2 and TRBJ2-3, with D possibly matching TRBD2 (6 bases). There are 13 residues in the CDR3. Germline CDR1 is SGHTA and CDR2 is FQGNSA. V lost 6 bases and J lost 6, with 13 bases in between. The CDR3 protein is CASSNLAGDTQYF. CDR3 coding DNA: TGTGCCAGCAGTAATTTGGCGGGGGATACGCAGTATTTT.

This clone was seen only a few times. The chain recombines TRBV7-9 with TRBJ2-7; TRBD1 matches at 7 bases. Germline V gene sequence: CDR1 SEHNR, CDR2 FQNEAQ (reference sequence). The V gene end was trimmed by 5 bases and the J gene end by 2 bases; junction bases not matched to a gene: 3. CDR3 length: 13 residues. In nucleotides, the CDR3 is TGTGCCAGCAGCCCACAGGGGCCCTACGAGCAGTACTTC. Translating gives CASSPQGPYEQYF.

This sequence joins TRBV7-9 and TRBJ1-6; TRBD1 is a possible D gene (6 bases). This CDR3 region has 15 residues. Trimming removed 5 bases at V and 10 bases at J, with 18 bases between. Germline CDR1 and CDR2: SEHNR and FQNEAQ (reference sequence). The CDR3 DNA sequence: TGTGCCAGCAGCCATGACAGGCGGATTAACTCACCCCTCCACTTT. Its translation: CASSHDRRINSPLHF.

V is TRBV5-1 and J is TRBJ2-7, with 7 positions matching TRBD1. The CDR3 runs 14 residues. After removal of 4 bases from V and 0 bases from J, the junction contained 4 bases not matched to a gene. In germline, CDR1 is SGHRS, CDR2 YFSETQ. CDR3 bases: TGCGCCAGCAGCCCGGGACAGTACTCCTACGAGCAGTACTTC. Amino acid sequence: CASSPGQYSYEQYF.

A few counts support this clone. The chain couples TRBV2 to TRBJ1-5; 7 bases are shared with TRBD1. The germline CDR1 and CDR2 sequences are SNHLY and FYNNEI. Unmatched junction bases numbered 8, after V lost 7 bases and J lost 5 bases. The CDR3 has 14 amino acids. In DNA form, the CDR3 reads TGTGCCAGCACTATACAGGGGAAGGATCAGCCCCAGCATTTT. This codes for CASTIQGKDQPQHF. The complete variable domain, with remaining parts taken from reference TRBV2 and TRBJ1-5, reads EPEVTQTPSHQVTQMGQEVILRCVPISNHLYFYWYRQILGQKVEFLVSFYNNEISEKSEIFDDQFSVERPDGSNFTLKIRSTKLEDSAMYFCASTIQGKDQPQHFGDGTRLSIL.

This chain connects TRBV5-1 to TRBJ2-3, with a weak D call TRBD1 (5 bases). CDR1 and CDR2 (germline): SGHRS, YFSETQ. V shed 0 bases and J shed 2 bases, with 7 bases lying between them. The CDR3 runs to 14 residues. CDR3: CASSLGGNTDTQYF. DNA for the CDR3: TGCGCCAGCAGCTTGGGGGGCAACACAGATACGCAGTATTTT.

The chain combines TRBV5-4 with TRBJ2-5, with D maybe TRBD2 (5 bases). CDR3 length: 13 amino acids. The germline V gene has CDR1 SGHNT and CDR2 YYREEE (reference sequence). Deletions cut 0 bases from V and 3 bases from J, with 6 bases between. The CDR3 coding sequence is TGTGCCAGCAGCTTGGCCGGGAAAGAGACCCAGTACTTC. This codes for CASSLAGKETQYF.

In this sample, this clone turned up a few times. J is TRBJ1-1 and V is TRBV5-1; D perhaps matches TRBD1 (6 bases). The germline V gene has CDR1 SGHRS and CDR2 YFSETQ. Trimming pared 3 bases from V and 2 bases from J, leaving 14 bases between. The CDR3 length is 15 residues. The CDR3 loop is CASSSSAGVNTEAFF. In nucleotides, the CDR3 is TGCGCCAGCAGCTCAAGTGCAGGGGTAAACACTGAAGCTTTCTTT.

A few counts support this clone. This same CDR3 is encoded by further DNA sequences in the sample. The chain has TRBV4-1 and TRBJ1-1, with 7 bases fitting TRBD1. The CDR3 is 16 amino acids. Trimming cost V 0 bases and J 0 bases; bases outside gene matches: 4. Germline V gives CDR1 MGHRA, CDR2 YSYEKL. For the CDR3, the DNA is TGCGCCAGCAGCCAAGAAAGGACAGGTCTGAACACTGAAGCTTTCTTT. Translating it yields CASSQERTGLNTEAFF.

This clone was seen more than once but under ten times. This sample also contains other DNA sequences that code for the same CDR3. V usage is TRBV5-1 and J usage is TRBJ2-3, with D possibly TRBD2 on 5 matching bases. With 0 bases removed from V and 4 bases from J, the gap between germline ends came to 6 bases. Germline CDR1 SGHRS, CDR2 YFSETQ. The CDR3 length is 13 residues. The CDR3 nucleotides are TGCGCCAGCAGCTTGGCCGGGGCAGATACGCAGTATTTT. Protein product: CASSLAGADTQYF.

This clone occurred a few times. The chain uses TRBV7-9 and TRBJ2-7; TRBD2 aligns across 11 bases. V lost 3 bases and J lost 4; bases outside the gene matches: 5. The CDR3 contains 15 residues. CDR1 is SEHNR, CDR2 FQNEAQ, per germline (reference sequence). CDR3 nucleotides: TGTGCCAGCAGCTTCCCGACTAGCGGGGTATACGAGCAGTACTTC. This sequence encodes CASSFPTSGVYEQYF.

The genes are TRBV30 and TRBJ2-1; 11 bases fit TRBD2. The ends lost 1 base at V and 7 bases at J; junction bases unmatched: 9. Germline CDR1 and CDR2: GTSNPN and SVGIG (reference sequence). The CDR3 is made up of 16 amino acids. CDR3 sequence reads: CAWSARGASGRNEQFF. The CDR3 nucleotides read TGTGCCTGGAGTGCGAGGGGGGCTAGCGGGAGGAATGAGCAGTTCTTC.

The sample holds a few counts of this clone. The chain links TRBV2 to TRBJ2-7; 8 bases align to TRBD1. The CDR3 totals 14 residues. Per germline, CDR1 SNHLY and CDR2 FYNNEI. V lost 6 bases and J lost 2; bases outside the gene matches: 6. The CDR3 is CASSRDRPAYEQYF. CDR3 DNA: TGTGCCAGCAGCCGGGACAGGCCGGCCTACGAGCAGTACTTC.

The CDR3 sequence is CASSRDREANEQYF. The DNA of the CDR3 is TGTGCCAGCTCACGAGACAGGGAGGCGAACGAGCAGTACTTC. The chain carries TRBV18 and TRBJ2-7, with TRBD1 as a possible D gene (7 bases). Germline-derived CDR1 and CDR2 are KGHSH and LQKENI. This CDR3 has 14 amino acids. The V and J ends lost 4 bases and 5 bases respectively, with 15 bases between them.

The chain combines TRBV9 with TRBJ2-3, with 12 bases that match TRBD2. V dropped 0 bases and J dropped 6; count of bases not matched to a gene: 11. The CDR3 length is 18 residues. Germline loops: CDR1 SGDLS, CDR2 YYNGEE. The CDR3 region is CASSVASGGAQPGDTQYF. CDR3 nucleotide sequence: TGTGCCAGCAGCGTAGCTAGCGGGGGGGCCCAACCGGGGGATACGCAGTATTTT. Combining the CDR3 with reference TRBV9 and TRBJ2-3 gives the whole variable domain DSGVTQTPKHLITATGQRVTLRCSPRSGDLSVYWYQQSLDQGLQFLIQYYNGEERAKGNILERFSAQQFPDLHSELNLSSLELGDSALYFCASSVASGGAQPGDTQYFGPGTRLTVL.

The chain couples TRBV9 to TRBJ1-1; D call uncertain. V lost 2 bases, J lost 1 base, and 6 bases lay in between. Germline V gene lookup returns CDR1 SGDLS and CDR2 YYNGEE. This CDR3 is built from 13 residues. In DNA, the CDR3 is TGTGCCAGCAGCGTCACGGGGAACACTGAAGCTTTCTTT. Its translation is CASSVTGNTEAFF.

This clone was recorded a few times. The V gene is TRBV9, the J gene TRBJ1-1; D is unclear. There are 15 residues in the CDR3. V gave up 0 bases and J gave up 3 bases, with 12 bases separating them. Germline-derived CDR1 and CDR2 are SGDLS and YYNGEE. The CDR3 region is CASSVAPGMDTEAFF. For the CDR3, the DNA is TGTGCCAGCAGCGTAGCTCCGGGGATGGACACTGAAGCTTTCTTT.

The J gene is TRBJ1-2, the V gene TRBV6-5, with D perhaps matching TRBD1 (6 bases). Germline V lookup: CDR1 MNHEY, CDR2 SVGAGI. The CDR3 has 14 amino acids. V was pared by 5 bases and J by 5 bases, with 15 bases between. CDR3 nucleotides: TGTGCCAGCAGTAGAGGACAGTATGGTTATGGCTACACCTTC. Translated: CASSRGQYGYGYTF.

The gene calls are TRBV10-3 and TRBJ2-5; 8 bases line up with TRBD1. Germline V CDR1 and CDR2: ENHRY, SYGVKD. V was pared by 8 bases and J by 1 base, with 0 bases of the junction left unmatched. This CDR3 is built from 12 residues. CDR3 sequence reads: CAIGQGQETQYF. The CDR3 nucleotides read TGTGCCATCGGACAGGGCCAAGAGACCCAGTACTTC.

This clone has more than one count but fewer than ten. The chain joins TRBV21-1 to TRBJ2-1; the table's D call TRBD2 went unverified against the DNA. TRBV21-1 is deemed a pseudogene. The CDR3 consists of 16 residues. Written as DNA, the CDR3 is TGTGCCAGCAGCAAAGGGGGGACTCTCTCCTACAATGAGCAGTTCTTC. This codes for CASSKGGTLSYNEQFF.

CDR3 amino acids: CAISDLTGGRSGANVLTF. The CDR3 region has the DNA TGTGCCATCAGTGACCTAACAGGGGGCCGCTCTGGGGCCAACGTCCTGACTTTC. The chain employs TRBV10-3 and TRBJ2-6; 9 nucleotides line up with TRBD1. J was trimmed by 0 bases and V by 3 bases; bases with no gene match: 6. Germline CDR1 ENHRY, CDR2 SYGVKD. The CDR3 sequence is 18 residues long.

This clone was picked up a small number of times. The chain is built from TRBV29-1 and TRBJ1-1; 7 bases line up with TRBD1. Germline V CDR1 and CDR2: SQVTM, ANQGSEA. The CDR3 covers 14 residues. J lost 4 bases, V lost 7 bases, and 12 bases had no gene match. The CDR3 nucleotides are TGCAGCGCGGAGACAGGGATCGGGGTCACTGAAGCTTTCTTT. Its translation: CSAETGIGVTEAFF.

On this clone itself: Other DNA variants within this sample encode the same CDR3. CDR3 nucleotide sequence: TGTGCCAGCTCACCCCCTGGGGAGGAGACCCAGTACTTC. Its protein is CASSPPGEETQYF. This rearrangement joins TRBV18 to TRBJ2-5; D is perhaps TRBD2 (5 bases). The germline V and J ends were trimmed by 3 bases and 5 bases, with 10 bases remaining between them. This CDR3 is 13 amino acids long. The germline V gene encodes CDR1 KGHSH and CDR2 LQKENI.

This clone was observed a few times. The J gene is TRBJ1-5, the V gene TRBV6-6; tentatively, D is TRBD1 (5 bases). Trimming stripped 6 bases from V and 4 bases from J, with 10 bases between. Germline CDR1 and CDR2: MNHNY and SVGAGI (reference sequence). The CDR3 sequence is 13 residues long. CDR3 bases: TGTGCCAGCAGGGGGGGAGTAAATCAGCCCCAGCATTTT. As protein: CASRGGVNQPQHF.

This clone appeared a few times. The chain joins TRBV29-1 to TRBJ2-5, with D perhaps matching TRBD2 (7 bases). V was trimmed by 2 bases and J by 5 bases, leaving 18 bases between them. The CDR3 extends over 15 amino acids. Germline values: CDR1 SQVTM, CDR2 ANQGSEA. The CDR3 loop is CSVELRGWGPETQYF. In DNA, the CDR3 is TGCAGCGTTGAATTGCGGGGGTGGGGGCCGGAGACCCAGTACTTC.

The chain employs TRBV7-9 and TRBJ2-3; D is perhaps TRBD2 (5 bases). Trimming pared 3 bases from V and 3 bases from J, leaving 13 bases between. The CDR3 runs to 15 residues. CDR1 and CDR2 from the germline V gene are SEHNR and FQNEAQ (reference sequence). CDR3 loop: CASSFWRPPTDTQYF. The CDR3 nucleotides read TGTGCCAGCAGCTTTTGGAGGCCCCCGACAGATACGCAGTATTTT. The full variable domain, rest sourced from reference TRBV7-9 and TRBJ2-3, is DTGVSQNPRHKITKRGQNVTFRCDPISEHNRLYWYRQTLGQGPEFLTYFQNEAQLEKSRLLSDRFSAERPKGSFSTLEIQRTEQGDSAMYLCASSFWRPPTDTQYFGPGTRLTVL.

CDR3 coding DNA: TGTGCCATCAGTGAGGGGACAGGGAACACCGGGGAGCTGTTTTTT. Protein product: CAISEGTGNTGELFF. The chain carries TRBV10-3 and TRBJ2-2, with 8 bases fitting TRBD1. Germline values: CDR1 ENHRY, CDR2 SYGVKD. V lost 2 bases and J lost 1; bases outside the gene matches: 0. The CDR3 runs to 15 residues.